This TCR beta chain appears in the sequencing data of a study of CD8 T cells in Susac syndrome. Broader study findings: The study recognized that its TCR sequencing and HLA analysis covered a relatively small number of individuals.

TCR beta sequencing covered blood CD8+ and CD4+ T cells. The authors negatively isolated CD8+ and CD4+ T cells and FACS-enriched TEMRA cells. RNA amounts of 0.5 to 1 ug underwent reverse transcription with random hexamers. With immunoSEQ multiplex PCR, TCR beta CDR3 was amplified across 54 Vbeta and 13 Jbeta. MiXCR was run by TCRdb on the immunoSEQ multiplex PCR reads, yielding one entry per CDR3 protein. The sample carries about 70,000 distinct CDR3 sequences, 96% recorded once. V was clipped by 5 bases and J by 5 bases; unmatched bases: 14. Germline V gene lookup returns CDR1 SQVTM and CDR2 ANQGSEA. The CDR3 contains 15 residues. With respect to this clonotype: Its antigen is unidentified.

The source of this sequence is a human donor with multiple sclerosis. Input material: CD4+ T cells from PBMCs. The chain carries TRBV29-1 and TRBJ2-5, with TRBD2 matching 7 bases. CDR3 sequence reads: CSVLFYGLEGETQYF. CDR3 nucleotide sequence: TGCAGCGTTTTATTCTATGGACTAGAAGGCGAGACCCAGTACTTC.